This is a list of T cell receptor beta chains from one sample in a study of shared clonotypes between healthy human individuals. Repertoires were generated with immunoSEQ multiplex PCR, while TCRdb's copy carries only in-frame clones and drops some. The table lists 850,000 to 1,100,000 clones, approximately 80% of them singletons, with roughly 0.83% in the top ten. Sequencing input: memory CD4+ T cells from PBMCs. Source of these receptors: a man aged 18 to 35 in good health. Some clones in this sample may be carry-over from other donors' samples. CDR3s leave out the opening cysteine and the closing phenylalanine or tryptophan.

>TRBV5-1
ASSLDLSGTTEAF
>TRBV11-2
ASSSPGAEGGYT
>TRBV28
ASSLYGVGTGGLDEQF
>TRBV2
ASSEVSGSTGELF
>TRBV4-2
ASSPRDRGYEQF
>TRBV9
ASSVSPKGGYEQY
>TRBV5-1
ASKEQGYGANVLT
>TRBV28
ASSATANTEAF
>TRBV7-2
ASSPTSGIYNEQF
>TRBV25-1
ASRDPAGNTIY
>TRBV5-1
ASSFTIAASTDTQY
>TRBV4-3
ASSQDFERDEQF
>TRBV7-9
ASSTKTVEGYEQY
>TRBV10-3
AIGGAGSGETQY
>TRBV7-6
ASSPIAGSYNEQF
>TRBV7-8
ASSSMGASGNTIY
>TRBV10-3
ATTAGGPGTDTQY
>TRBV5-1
ASSLTGDGNTIY
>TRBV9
ASSVTGSPQNEKLF
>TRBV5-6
ASSPVGQGSTDTQY
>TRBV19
ASSHWDGYEQY
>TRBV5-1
ASTPSLLNTEAF
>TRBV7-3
ASSSRTSGIHNEQF
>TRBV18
ASSPSETQY
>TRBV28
ASSLSPRQGMVETQY
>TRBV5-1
ASSLAGLAGYNEQF
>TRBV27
ASSFRWSGTGGEKLF
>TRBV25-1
ASRSTRGPVAEAF
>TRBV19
ASSMGWGGRNQYQETQY
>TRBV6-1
ASTRTVPYEQY
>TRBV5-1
ASSFGSGNTEAF
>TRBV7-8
ASSPSPGLAGALGTGELF
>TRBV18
ASSRGAQNSGANVLT
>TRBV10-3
AISEGARGTYEQY
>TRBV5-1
ASSYGGPDSGNTIY
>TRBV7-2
ASSPWGVVATEAF
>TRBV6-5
ASSQGTGLEQY
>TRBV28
ASSVLAGGPYNEQF
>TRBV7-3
ASSLLAGQVGTQY
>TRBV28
ASSFLNFDNEQF
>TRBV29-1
SVTSGRADTQY
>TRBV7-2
ASSPRGETQY
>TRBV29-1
SVGLGQGAYEQY
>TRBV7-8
ASSLPQGSPHNEQF
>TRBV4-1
ASSDRRPTNEKLF
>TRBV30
AWSVVGGRGNTIY
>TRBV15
ATSRDRGGSGSNEQF
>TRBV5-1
ASSLAGTSDGPYEQY
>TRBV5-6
ASSLVGSGRNEQF
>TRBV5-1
ASSLMYVGPSGANVLT
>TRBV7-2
ASSFAGGTEAF
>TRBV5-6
ASSSMRGRHSNQPQH
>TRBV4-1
ASSQGTSGQETQY
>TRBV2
ASSDWDRGNQPQH
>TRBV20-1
SARRNTEAF
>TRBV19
ASRTGQWASNQPQH
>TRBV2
ASSGRGGYEQY
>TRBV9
ASSVSRQGAFETQY
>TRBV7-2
ASSLDLSYTDTQY
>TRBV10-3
AISGSGTDTQY